The clone carrying this T cell receptor beta chain was observed a few times. Its matching antigen is unknown. The record originates from a study of cytomegalovirus exposure and HLA in healthy donors. CDR3 length equals 13 residues. V dropped 5 bases and J dropped 10; count of bases not matched to a gene: 7. From germline, CDR1 is MNHNS and CDR2 SASEGT. Study results and caveats: Across HLA loci, a later analysis found differing TCR association rates, with DRB1 most and HLA-C fewest. Exclusion as indistinguishable affected some V segments, including TRBV6-2 and TRBV6-3. Later analysis found that TCR beta chains associated with HLA were more clonally expanded than other, equally common chains. With later analysis, a missense DCLRE1C variant became linked to TCR beta V- and J-gene trimming.

The PCR had 60 Vbeta and 13 Jbeta primers. The repertoire was sequenced with immunoSEQ multiplex PCR; TCRdb's copy has only in-frame clones and lacks some. The data contain about 240,000 clones, around 80% of them singletons. The receptor was isolated from a boy between 10 and 17 years old in good health and CMV-seronegative. The V and J genes are TRBV6-1 and TRBJ1-1, with 10 bases fitting TRBD1. The source material was PBMCs. The CDR3 region is CASSPGTGVRAFF. The CDR3 DNA sequence: TGTGCCAGCAGTCCCGGGACAGGGGTAAGAGCTTTCTTT.